This T cell receptor beta chain was sequenced for a study of early T cells in non-severe SARS-CoV-2 infection. This clonotype was seen a handful of times. Attachment of unique molecular identifiers was made to individual cDNA molecules. TCRdb analysed the 5' RACE reads with MiXCR anew, one entry per CDR3 protein. The profile shows 90,000 to 120,000 distinct CDR3 sequences, 11% of them singletons. The germline CDR1 and CDR2 sequences are SGDLS and YYNGEE. The CDR3 contains 16 residues. Trimming cost V 3 bases and J 6 bases; bases outside gene matches: 8. The sample was whole blood. V is TRBV9 and J is TRBJ2-1; 11 bases fit TRBD2. The receptor comes from an adult who was a healthcare worker with PCR-confirmed SARS-CoV-2 infection or an uninfected control (not recorded which). The CDR3 protein is CASSAPLAGGVNEQFF. CDR3 coding DNA: TGTGCCAGCAGCGCCCCCCTAGCGGGAGGTGTCAATGAGCAGTTCTTC.